A few counts support the clone carrying this T cell receptor beta chain. Its cognate antigen is unknown. The V end was cut by 5 bases, the J end by 1 base, with 13 bases between. The germline CDR1 and CDR2 sequences are SGHDT and YYEEEE. The CDR3 has 15 amino acids. The data were obtained in a study of beta chain features in type 1 diabetes. Notes on the study in general: Shorter TCRB CDR3s, moderately but significantly so, were found in Type 1 diabetes patients in all four CD4+ subsets.

Every bit of the isolated RNA underwent reverse transcription, so sequencing read expressed TCRB transcripts. About 3.5 million reads per sample on average were obtained from naive, central memory and regulatory T cell samples. Assay used: immunoSEQ multiplex PCR; TCRdb lists only in-frame clones, some missing. The table has 400,000 or so clones, about 12% seen once. This clonotype was sampled from a woman aged 18-29 years with type 1 diabetes. This sequence joins TRBV5-6 and TRBJ2-1; possibly TRBD2 for D (6 bases). The source material was naive CD4+ T cells from blood. The CDR3, as DNA: TGTGCCAGCAGTGGAGGGGTGCGGTCCTACAATGAGCAGTTCTTC. Its protein is CASSGGVRSYNEQFF.